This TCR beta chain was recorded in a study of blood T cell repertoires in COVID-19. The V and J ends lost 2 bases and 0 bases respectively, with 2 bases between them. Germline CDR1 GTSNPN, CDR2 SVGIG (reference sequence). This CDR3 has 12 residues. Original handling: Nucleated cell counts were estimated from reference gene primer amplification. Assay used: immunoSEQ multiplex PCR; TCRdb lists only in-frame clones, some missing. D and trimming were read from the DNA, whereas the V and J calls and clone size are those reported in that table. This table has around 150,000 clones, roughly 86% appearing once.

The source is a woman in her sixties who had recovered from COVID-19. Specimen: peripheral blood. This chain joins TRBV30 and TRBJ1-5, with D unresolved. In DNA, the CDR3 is TGTGCCTGGAGTCTTAGCAATCAGCCCCAGCATTTT. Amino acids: CAWSLSNQPQHF.